Listed below are T cell receptor beta chains from one sample, sequenced in a study of cytomegalovirus exposure and HLA in healthy donors. Repertoires were generated with immunoSEQ multiplex PCR, while TCRdb's copy carries only in-frame clones and drops some. The sample lists about 150,000 clones; 76% were seen once. Sequenced: PBMCs. All receptors come from a man aged 40-49 years in good health and CMV-seronegative. The CDR3 runs from the conserved cysteine through the conserved F or W. A D gene is named only where the DNA matches it firmly. Where a row states a size, it is once, few, many or the class of an expanded clone; other rows omit it.

J gene	D gene	clone size	V gene	CDR3 length	CDR3 DNA	CDR3 protein
TRBJ2-2	.	.	TRBV19	15	TGTGCCAGTAGTTCTCGGGACATTAACACCGGGGAGCTGTTTTTT	CASSSRDINTGELFF
TRBJ2-2	TRBD2	.	TRBV25-1	15	TGTGCCAGCAGTGAATTAGCGGGAGACACCGGGGAGCTGTTTTTT	CASSELAGDTGELFF
TRBJ2-3	.	.	TRBV4-3	14	TGCGCCAGCAGCCAAGTCCAACTCACAGATACGCAGTATTTT	CASSQVQLTDTQYF
TRBJ2-3	TRBD2	few	TRBV5-1	15	TGCGCCAGCAGCTTATCTAGCGGGGGAGCAGATACGCAGTATTTT	CASSLSSGGADTQYF
TRBJ2-7	TRBD2	.	TRBV5-1	12	TGCGCCAGCAGCCGGGGGGGGGACGAGCAGTACTTC	CASSRGGDEQYF
TRBJ2-7	.	.	TRBV5-4	13	TGTGCCAGCAGCCCCCCCGGAGAGGGCGAGCAGTACTTC	CASSPPGEGEQYF
TRBJ2-3	TRBD1	.	TRBV10-3	15	TGTGCCATCAAGACGGGACAGGGGGATACAGATACGCAGTATTTT	CAIKTGQGDTDTQYF
TRBJ2-2	.	.	TRBV6-5	16	TGTGCCAGCAGTTATGCGGGGCCCTCCCTAGCCGGGGAGCTGTTTTTT	CASSYAGPSLAGELFF
TRBJ2-3	TRBD2	few	TRBV4-3	16	TGCGCCAGCAGCCAAGGGTCAGCGGGGGTGGCAGATACGCAGTATTTT	CASSQGSAGVADTQYF
TRBJ2-6	.	.	TRBV16	18	TGTGCCAGCAGCCAATCGGGGGGAGCTAGCTCTGGGGCCAACGTCCTGACTTTC	CASSQSGGASSGANVLTF
TRBJ2-7	TRBD2	few	TRBV19	17	TGTGCCAGTAGTATGGACAGACTAGCGGGAGGGTCCTACGAGCAGTACTTC	CASSMDRLAGGSYEQYF
TRBJ2-7	.	.	TRBV27	14	TGTGCCAGCAGCCTCGGAACAGCCCTCTACGAGCAGTACTTC	CASSLGTALYEQYF
TRBJ1-4	.	.	TRBV7-2	15	TGTGCCAGCAGCCCCCCGGGGGAGGGAGTTGGAAAACTGTTTTTT	CASSPPGEGVGKLFF
TRBJ2-7	.	.	TRBV14	13	TGTGCCAGCAGCCAAGATTGGGCCGGCGAGCAGTACTTC	CASSQDWAGEQYF
TRBJ1-1	.	.	TRBV7-6	17	TGTGCCAGCAGCTTAGATCCTCCCCCGAGGGTGAACACTGAAGCTTTCTTT	CASSLDPPPRVNTEAFF
TRBJ2-3	.	.	TRBV6-5	13	TGTGCCAGCACGTCAACAGGGACAGATACGCAGTATTTT	CASTSTGTDTQYF
TRBJ1-4	TRBD1	once	TRBV19	14	TGTGCCAGTAGTAAGGGACAGGGGTTGGAAAAACTGTTTTTT	CASSKGQGLEKLFF
TRBJ1-1	.	.	TRBV28	10	TGTGCCAGCAGTTTCATTGAGACTTTCTTT	CASSFIETFF
TRBJ2-5	TRBD2	.	TRBV5-8	12	TGTGCCACGGGGGGGCTAAGGGAGACCCAGTACTTC	CATGGLRETQYF
TRBJ1-1	.	.	TRBV7-3	13	TGTGCCAGCAGCTTAAGAGGTGACACTGAAGCTTTCTTT	CASSLRGDTEAFF
TRBJ2-3	TRBD2	.	TRBV5-4	16	TGTGCCAGCAGCTTGAATAGCGGGGGGGCGGGAGATACGCAGTATTTT	CASSLNSGGAGDTQYF
TRBJ1-6	.	.	TRBV7-3	15	TGTGCCAGCAGCTTGGGGGGGGGCGCGGGTTCACCCCTCCACTTT	CASSLGGGAGSPLHF
TRBJ1-2	.	.	TRBV6-5	14	TGTGCCAGCAGTTTCCACAACAGGGATGATGGCTACACCTTC	CASSFHNRDDGYTF
TRBJ1-1	.	few	TRBV5-6	14	TGTGCCAGCAGTAGGATTGCGGGAAACACTGAAGCTTTCTTT	CASSRIAGNTEAFF
TRBJ2-5	.	.	TRBV5-6	17	TGTGCCAGCAGCTCCTGGACAGAACCCCTTAAACAAGAGACCCAGTACTTC	CASSSWTEPLKQETQYF
TRBJ2-7	.	once	TRBV9	14	TGTGCCAGCAGCGAGCGGGACAGGCCCTACGAGCAGTACTTC	CASSERDRPYEQYF
TRBJ2-5	.	.	TRBV11-2	17	TGTGCCAGCAGCTTAGTAGGGGCCTCGGGACTCCAAGAGACCCAGTACTTC	CASSLVGASGLQETQYF
TRBJ2-7	TRBD2	.	TRBV13	16	TGTGCCAGCAGCTTGACGGAGCGGGGGGACGGCTACGAGCAGTACTTC	CASSLTERGDGYEQYF
TRBJ1-1	.	.	TRBV4-1	14	TGCGCCAGCAGCCAAGACAGGGTGGGGACTGAAGCTTTCTTT	CASSQDRVGTEAFF
TRBJ2-6	TRBD1	.	TRBV11-1	15	TGTGCCAGCAGCTCCCAGGGGGCTGGGGCCAACGTCCTGACTTTC	CASSSQGAGANVLTF
TRBJ2-1	TRBD1	.	TRBV4-3	16	TGCGCCAGCAGCCAAGGGTTGCGGGACAGGGACAATGAGCAGTTCTTC	CASSQGLRDRDNEQFF
TRBJ2-1	TRBD2	few	TRBV28	15	TGTGCCAGCAGCCGGGGCGGGAGGGCCGGGGATGAGCAGTTCTTC	CASSRGGRAGDEQFF
TRBJ2-1	.	.	TRBV4-3	13	TGCGCCAGCAGCCAGCTGGGAGGCAATGAGCAGTTCTTC	CASSQLGGNEQFF
TRBJ1-1	TRBD1	.	TRBV5-4	15	TGTGCCAGCCTCCGTGGTGGCGGCAGGGGGGCTGAAGCTTTCTTT	CASLRGGGRGAEAFF
TRBJ1-3	TRBD1	.	TRBV30	13	TGTGCCTGGGACAGGGGAGCTGGAAACACCATATATTTT	CAWDRGAGNTIYF
TRBJ2-1	.	few	TRBV28	14	TGTGCCAGCAGTTTCTTCCGGGGGTACAATGAGCAGTTCTTC	CASSFFRGYNEQFF